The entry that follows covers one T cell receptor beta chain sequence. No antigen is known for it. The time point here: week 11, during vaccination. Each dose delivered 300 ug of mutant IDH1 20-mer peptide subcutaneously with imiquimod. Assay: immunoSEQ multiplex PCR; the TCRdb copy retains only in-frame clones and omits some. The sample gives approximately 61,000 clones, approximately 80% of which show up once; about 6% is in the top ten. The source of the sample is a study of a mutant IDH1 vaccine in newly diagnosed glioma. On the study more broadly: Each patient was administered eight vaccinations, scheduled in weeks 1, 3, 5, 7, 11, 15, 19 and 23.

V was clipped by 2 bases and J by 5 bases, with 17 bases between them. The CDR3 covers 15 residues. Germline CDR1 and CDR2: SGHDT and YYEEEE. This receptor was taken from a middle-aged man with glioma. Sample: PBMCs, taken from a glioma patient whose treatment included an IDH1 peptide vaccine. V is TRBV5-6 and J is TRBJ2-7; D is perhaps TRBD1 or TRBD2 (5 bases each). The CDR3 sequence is CASSFSTPGADEQYF. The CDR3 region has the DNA TGTGCCAGCAGCTTTAGTACACCCGGGGCAGACGAGCAGTACTTC.